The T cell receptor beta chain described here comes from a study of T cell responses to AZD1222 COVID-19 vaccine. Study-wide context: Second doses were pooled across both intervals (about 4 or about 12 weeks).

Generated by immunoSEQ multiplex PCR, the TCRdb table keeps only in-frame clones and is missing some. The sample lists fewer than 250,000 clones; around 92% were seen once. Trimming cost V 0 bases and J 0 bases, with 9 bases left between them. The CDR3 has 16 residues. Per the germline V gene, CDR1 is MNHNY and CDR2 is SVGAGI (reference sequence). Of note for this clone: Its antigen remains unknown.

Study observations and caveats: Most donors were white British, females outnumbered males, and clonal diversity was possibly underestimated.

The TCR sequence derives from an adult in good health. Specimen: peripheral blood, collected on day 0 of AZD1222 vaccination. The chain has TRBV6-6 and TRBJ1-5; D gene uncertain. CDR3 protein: CASSYSMGYSNQPQHF. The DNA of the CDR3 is TGTGCCAGCAGTTACTCGATGGGATATAGCAATCAGCCCCAGCATTTT.